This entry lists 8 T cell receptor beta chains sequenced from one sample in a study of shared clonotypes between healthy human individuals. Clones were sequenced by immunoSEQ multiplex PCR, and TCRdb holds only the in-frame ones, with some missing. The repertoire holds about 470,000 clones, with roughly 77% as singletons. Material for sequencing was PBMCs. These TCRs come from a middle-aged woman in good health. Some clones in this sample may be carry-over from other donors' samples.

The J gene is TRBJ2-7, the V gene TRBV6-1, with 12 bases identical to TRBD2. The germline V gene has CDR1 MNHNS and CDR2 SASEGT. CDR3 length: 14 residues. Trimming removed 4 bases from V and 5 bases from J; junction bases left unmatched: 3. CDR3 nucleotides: TGTGCCAGCAGTGGACTAGCGGGGGACAACGAGCAGTACTTC. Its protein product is CASSGLAGDNEQYF.

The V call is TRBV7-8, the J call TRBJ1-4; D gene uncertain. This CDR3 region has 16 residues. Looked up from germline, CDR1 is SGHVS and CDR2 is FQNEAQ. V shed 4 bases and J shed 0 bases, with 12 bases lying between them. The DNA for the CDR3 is TGTGCCAGCAGCTCCAGGACGGATACAACTAATGAAAAACTGTTTTTT. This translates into CASSSRTDTTNEKLFF.

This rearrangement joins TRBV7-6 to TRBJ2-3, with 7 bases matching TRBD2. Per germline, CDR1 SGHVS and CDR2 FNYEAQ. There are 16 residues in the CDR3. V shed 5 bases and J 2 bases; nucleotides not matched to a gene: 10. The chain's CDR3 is CASSPGGGTNTDTQYF. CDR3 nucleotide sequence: TGTGCCAGCAGCCCTGGGGGTGGGACTAACACAGATACGCAGTATTTT.

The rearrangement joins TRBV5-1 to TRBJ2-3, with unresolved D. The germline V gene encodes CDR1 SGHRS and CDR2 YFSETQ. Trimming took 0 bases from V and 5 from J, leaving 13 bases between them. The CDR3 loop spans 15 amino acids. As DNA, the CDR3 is TGCGCCAGCAGCTTGGGGGATTCTACGGTAGATACGCAGTATTTT. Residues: CASSLGDSTVDTQYF.

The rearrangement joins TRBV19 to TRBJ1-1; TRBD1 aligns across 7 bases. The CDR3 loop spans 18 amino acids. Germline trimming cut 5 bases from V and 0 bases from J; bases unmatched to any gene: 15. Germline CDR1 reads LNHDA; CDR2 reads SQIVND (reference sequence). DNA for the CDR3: TGTGCCAGTAGTCCCAACAGGGGCGGACGGTATGTGAACACTGAAGCTTTCTTT. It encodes CASSPNRGGRYVNTEAFF.

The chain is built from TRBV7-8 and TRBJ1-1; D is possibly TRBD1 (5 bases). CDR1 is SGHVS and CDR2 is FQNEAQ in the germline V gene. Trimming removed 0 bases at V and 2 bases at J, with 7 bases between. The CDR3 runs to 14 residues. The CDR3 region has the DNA TGTGCCAGCAGCTTAGCGCAGGGCAACACTGAAGCTTTCTTT. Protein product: CASSLAQGNTEAFF.

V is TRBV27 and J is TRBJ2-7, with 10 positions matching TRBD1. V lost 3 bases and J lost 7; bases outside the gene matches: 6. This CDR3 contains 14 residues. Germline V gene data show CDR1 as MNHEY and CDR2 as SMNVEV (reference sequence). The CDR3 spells CASSFDRGRGEQYF. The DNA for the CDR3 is TGTGCCAGCAGTTTCGACAGGGGGCGAGGGGAGCAGTACTTC.

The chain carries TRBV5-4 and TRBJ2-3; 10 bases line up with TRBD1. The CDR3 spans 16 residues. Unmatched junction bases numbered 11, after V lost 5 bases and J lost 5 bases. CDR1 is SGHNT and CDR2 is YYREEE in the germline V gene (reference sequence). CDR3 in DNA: TGTGCCAGCAGGAACTACGACAGGGGGCCGGGAGATACGCAGTATTTT. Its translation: CASRNYDRGPGDTQYF.